This TCR beta chain was sequenced during a study of T cell changes during pregnancy in multiple sclerosis. Generated by immunoSEQ multiplex PCR, the TCRdb table keeps only in-frame clones and is missing some. The sample includes 95,000 to 110,000 clones, around 94% seen only once; the top ten take 0.93%. This CDR3 spans 12 amino acids. Germline V CDR1 and CDR2: SQVTM, ANQGSEA. Trimming removed 3 bases at V and 6 bases at J, with 11 bases between. The sequencing used peripheral blood, collected after pregnancy. The V and J genes are TRBV29-1 and TRBJ1-2; D is possibly TRBD1 (5 bases). The receptor was isolated from a female donor with multiple sclerosis, enrolled in a pregnancy study. The CDR3 spells CSVERGTHGYTF. In DNA form, the CDR3 reads TGCAGCGTTGAGCGGGGGACTCATGGCTACACCTTC. Full variable domain (remainder filled in from reference TRBV29-1 and TRBJ1-2): SAVISQKPSRDICQRGTSLTIQCQVDSQVTMMFWYRQQPGQSLTLIATANQGSEATYESGFVIDKFPISRPNLTFSTLTVSNMSPEDSSIYLCSVERGTHGYTFGSGTRLTVV.